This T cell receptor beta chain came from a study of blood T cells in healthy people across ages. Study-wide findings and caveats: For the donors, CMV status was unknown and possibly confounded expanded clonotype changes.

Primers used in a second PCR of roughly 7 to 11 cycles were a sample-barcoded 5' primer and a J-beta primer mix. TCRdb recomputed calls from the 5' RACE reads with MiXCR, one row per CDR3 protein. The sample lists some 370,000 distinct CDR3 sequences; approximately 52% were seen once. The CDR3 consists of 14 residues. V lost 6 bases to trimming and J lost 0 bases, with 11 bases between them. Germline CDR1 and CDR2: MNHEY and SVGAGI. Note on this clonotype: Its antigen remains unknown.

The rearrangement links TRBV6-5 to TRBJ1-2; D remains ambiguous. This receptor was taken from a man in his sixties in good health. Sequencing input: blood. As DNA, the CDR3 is TGTGCCAGCAGACAAGACTTAGCTAACTATGGCTACACCTTC. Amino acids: CASRQDLANYGYTF.